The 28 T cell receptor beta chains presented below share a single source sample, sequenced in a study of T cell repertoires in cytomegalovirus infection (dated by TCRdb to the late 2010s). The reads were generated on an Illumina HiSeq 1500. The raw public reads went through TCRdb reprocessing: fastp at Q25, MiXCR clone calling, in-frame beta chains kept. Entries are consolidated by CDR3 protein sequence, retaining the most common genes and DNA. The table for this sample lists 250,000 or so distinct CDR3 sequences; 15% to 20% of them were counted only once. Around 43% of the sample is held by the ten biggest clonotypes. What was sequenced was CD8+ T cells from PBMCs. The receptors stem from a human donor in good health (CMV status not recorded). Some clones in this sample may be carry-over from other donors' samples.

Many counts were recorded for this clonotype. The CDR3 region is CASSLAERNTGELFF. The CDR3 DNA reads as TGTGCCAGCAGCTTAGCGGAGCGGAACACCGGGGAGCTGTTTTTT. J is TRBJ2-2 and V is TRBV7-9; no reliable D call. The germline gives CDR1 SEHNR, CDR2 FQNEAQ (reference sequence). The CDR3 length is 15 residues. V lost 0 bases to trimming and J lost 1 base, with 6 bases between them. The full variable domain, its missing parts supplied by reference TRBV7-9 and TRBJ2-2, is DTGVSQNPRHKITKRGQNVTFRCDPISEHNRLYWYRQTLGQGPEFLTYFQNEAQLEKSRLLSDRFSAERPKGSFSTLEIQRTEQGDSAMYLCASSLAERNTGELFFGEGSRLTVL.

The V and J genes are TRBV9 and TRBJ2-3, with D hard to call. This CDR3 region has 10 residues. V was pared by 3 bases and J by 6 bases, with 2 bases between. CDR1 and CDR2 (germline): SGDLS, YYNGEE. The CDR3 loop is CASSGDTQYF. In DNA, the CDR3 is TGTGCCAGCAGCGGGGATACGCAGTATTTT.

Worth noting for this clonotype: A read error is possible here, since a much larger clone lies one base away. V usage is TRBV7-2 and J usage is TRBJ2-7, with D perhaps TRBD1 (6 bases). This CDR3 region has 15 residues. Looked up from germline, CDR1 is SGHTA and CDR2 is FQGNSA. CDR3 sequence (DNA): TGTGCCAGCCGCTTAGCTCGGGACACCACGTACGAGCAGTACTTC. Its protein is CASRLARDTTYEQYF.

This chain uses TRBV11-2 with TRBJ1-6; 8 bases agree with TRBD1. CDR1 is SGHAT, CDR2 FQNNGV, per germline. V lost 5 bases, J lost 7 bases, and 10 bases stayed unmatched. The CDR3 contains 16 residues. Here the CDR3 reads CASSPITGTGNSPLHF. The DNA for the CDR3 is TGTGCCAGCAGCCCGATCACCGGGACAGGCAATTCACCCCTCCACTTT.

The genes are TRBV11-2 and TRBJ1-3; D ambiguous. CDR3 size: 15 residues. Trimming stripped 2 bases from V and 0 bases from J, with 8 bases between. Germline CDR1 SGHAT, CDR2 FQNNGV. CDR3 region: CASSLLGASGNTIYF. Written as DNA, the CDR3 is TGTGCCAGCAGCTTACTTGGAGCCTCTGGAAACACCATATATTTT.

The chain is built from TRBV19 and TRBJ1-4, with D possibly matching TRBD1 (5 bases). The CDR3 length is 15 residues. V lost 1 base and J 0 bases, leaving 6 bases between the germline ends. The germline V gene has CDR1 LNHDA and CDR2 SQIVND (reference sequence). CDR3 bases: TGTGCCAGTAGTATAGGGGGCACAACTAATGAAAAACTGTTTTTT. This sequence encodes CASSIGGTTNEKLFF.

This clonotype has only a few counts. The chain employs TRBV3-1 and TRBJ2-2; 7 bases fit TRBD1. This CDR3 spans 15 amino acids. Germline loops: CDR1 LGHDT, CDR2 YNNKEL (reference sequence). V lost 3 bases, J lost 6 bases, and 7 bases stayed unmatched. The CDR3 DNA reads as TGTGCCAGCAGCCATTTAAGACAGGGCGCCGGGGAGCTGTTTTTT. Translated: CASSHLRQGAGELFF.

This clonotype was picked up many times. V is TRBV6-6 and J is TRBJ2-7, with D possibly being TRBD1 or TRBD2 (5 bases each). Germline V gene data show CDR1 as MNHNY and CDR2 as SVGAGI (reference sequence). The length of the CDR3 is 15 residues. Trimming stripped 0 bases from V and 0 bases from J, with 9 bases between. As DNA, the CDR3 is TGTGCCAGCAGTTACTCGGGGGAATCCTCCTACGAGCAGTACTTC. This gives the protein CASSYSGESSYEQYF.

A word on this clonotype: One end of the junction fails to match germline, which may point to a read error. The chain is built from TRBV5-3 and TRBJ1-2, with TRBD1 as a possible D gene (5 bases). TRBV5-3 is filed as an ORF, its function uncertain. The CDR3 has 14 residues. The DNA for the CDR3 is TGTGCCAGCAGCTTGGACTTCGAGACAGATGGCTACACCTTC. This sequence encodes CASSLDFETDGYTF.

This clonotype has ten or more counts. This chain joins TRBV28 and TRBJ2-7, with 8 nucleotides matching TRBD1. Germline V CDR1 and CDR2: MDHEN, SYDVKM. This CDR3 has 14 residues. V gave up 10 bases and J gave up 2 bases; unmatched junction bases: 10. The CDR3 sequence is CATTDRGYTYEQYF. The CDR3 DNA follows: TGTGCCACCACCGACAGGGGCTATACCTACGAGCAGTACTTC.

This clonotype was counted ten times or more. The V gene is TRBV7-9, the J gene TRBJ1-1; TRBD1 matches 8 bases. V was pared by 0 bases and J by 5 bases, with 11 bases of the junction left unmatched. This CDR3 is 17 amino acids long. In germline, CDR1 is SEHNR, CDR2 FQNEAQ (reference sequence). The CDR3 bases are TGTGCCAGCAGCTTAGCGCTTGGGACAGGACTTCCAACTGAAGCTTTCTTT. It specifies CASSLALGTGLPTEAFF.

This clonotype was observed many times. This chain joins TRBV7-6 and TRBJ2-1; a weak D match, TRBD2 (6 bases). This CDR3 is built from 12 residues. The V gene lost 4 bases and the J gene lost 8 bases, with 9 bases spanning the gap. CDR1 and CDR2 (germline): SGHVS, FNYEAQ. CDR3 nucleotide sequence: TGTGCCAGCAGCTACTGGGGGGATGAGCAGTTCTTC. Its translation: CASSYWGDEQFF.

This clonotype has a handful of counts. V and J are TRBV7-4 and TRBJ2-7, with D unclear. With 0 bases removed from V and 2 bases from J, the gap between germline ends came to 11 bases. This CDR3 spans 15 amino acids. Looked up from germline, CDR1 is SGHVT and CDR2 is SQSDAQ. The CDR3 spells CASSLALTEAYEQYF. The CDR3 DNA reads TGTGCCAGCAGCTTAGCGCTCACCGAAGCCTACGAGCAGTACTTC. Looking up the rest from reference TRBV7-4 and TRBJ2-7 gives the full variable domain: GAGVSQSPRYKVAKRGRDVALRCDSISGHVTLYWYRQTLGQGSEVLTYSQSDAQRDKSGRPSGRFSAERPERSVSTLKIQRTEQGDSAVYLCASSLALTEAYEQYFGPGTRLTVT.

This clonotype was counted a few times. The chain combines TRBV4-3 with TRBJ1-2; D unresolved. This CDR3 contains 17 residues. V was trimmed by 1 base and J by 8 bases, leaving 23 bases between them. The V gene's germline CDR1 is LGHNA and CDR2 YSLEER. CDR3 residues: CASSQVHAPGFLGGYTF. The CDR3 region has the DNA TGCGCCAGCAGCCAAGTCCATGCCCCGGGATTCTTGGGGGGCTACACCTTC.

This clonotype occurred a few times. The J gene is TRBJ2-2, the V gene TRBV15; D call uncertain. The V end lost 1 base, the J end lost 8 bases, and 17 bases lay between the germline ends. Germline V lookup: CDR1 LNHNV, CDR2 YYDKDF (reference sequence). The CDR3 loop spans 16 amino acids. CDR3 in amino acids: CATSRGTTSFLGELFF. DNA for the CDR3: TGTGCCACCAGCAGAGGAACTACTTCCTTTCTGGGGGAGCTGTTTTTT.

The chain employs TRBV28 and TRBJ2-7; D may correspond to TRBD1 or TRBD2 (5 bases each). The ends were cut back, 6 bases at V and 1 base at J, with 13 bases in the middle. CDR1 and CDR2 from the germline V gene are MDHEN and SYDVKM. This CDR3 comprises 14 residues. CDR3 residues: CASSFGRQSYEQYF. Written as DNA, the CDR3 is TGTGCCAGCAGCTTTGGGAGACAGTCCTACGAGCAGTACTTC.

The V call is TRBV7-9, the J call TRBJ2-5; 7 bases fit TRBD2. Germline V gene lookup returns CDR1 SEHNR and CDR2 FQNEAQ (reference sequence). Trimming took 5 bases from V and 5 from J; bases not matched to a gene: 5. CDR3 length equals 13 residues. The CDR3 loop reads CASSGRDTETQYF. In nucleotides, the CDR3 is TGTGCCAGCAGCGGGAGGGATACGGAGACCCAGTACTTC.

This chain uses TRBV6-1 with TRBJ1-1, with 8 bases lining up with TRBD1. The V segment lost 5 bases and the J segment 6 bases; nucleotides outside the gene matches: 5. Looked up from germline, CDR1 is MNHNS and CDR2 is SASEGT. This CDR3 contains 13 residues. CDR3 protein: CASSHRGIAEAFF. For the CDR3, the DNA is TGTGCCAGCAGTCACAGGGGGATCGCTGAAGCTTTCTTT.

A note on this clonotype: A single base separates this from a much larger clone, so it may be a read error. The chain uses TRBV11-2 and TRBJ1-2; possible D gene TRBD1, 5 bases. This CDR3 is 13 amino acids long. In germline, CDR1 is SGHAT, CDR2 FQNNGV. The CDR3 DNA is TGTGCCAGCAACTTAGCCCAGGGTAGGGGCTACACCTTC. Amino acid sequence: CASNLAQGRGYTF.

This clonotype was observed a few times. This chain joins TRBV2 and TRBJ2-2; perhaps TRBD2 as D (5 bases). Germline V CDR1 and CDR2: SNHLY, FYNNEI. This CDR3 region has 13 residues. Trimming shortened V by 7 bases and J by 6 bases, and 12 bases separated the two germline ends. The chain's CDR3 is CASTARGAGELFF. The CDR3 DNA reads TGTGCCAGCACCGCCCGGGGAGCCGGGGAGCTGTTTTTT.

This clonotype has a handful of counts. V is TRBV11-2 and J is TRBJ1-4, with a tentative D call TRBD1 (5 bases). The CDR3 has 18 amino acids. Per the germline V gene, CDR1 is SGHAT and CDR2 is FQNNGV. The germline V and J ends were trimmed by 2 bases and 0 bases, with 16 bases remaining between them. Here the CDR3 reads CASSLYFSGVATNEKLFF. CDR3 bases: TGTGCCAGCAGCTTATACTTTTCGGGGGTCGCAACTAATGAAAAACTGTTTTTT.

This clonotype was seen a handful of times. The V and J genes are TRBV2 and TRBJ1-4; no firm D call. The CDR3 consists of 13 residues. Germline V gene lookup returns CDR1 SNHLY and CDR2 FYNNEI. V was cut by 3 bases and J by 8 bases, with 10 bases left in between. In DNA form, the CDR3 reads TGTGCCAGCAGTGAGGCTGTTTGGGAAAAACTGTTTTTT. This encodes CASSEAVWEKLFF.

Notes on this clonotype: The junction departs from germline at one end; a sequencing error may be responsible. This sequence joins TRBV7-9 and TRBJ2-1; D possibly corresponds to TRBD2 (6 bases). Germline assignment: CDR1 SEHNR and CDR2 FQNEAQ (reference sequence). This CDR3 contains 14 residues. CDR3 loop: CASSPRDSNNEQFF. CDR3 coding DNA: TGTGCCAGCAGCCCCCGGGACTCCAACAATGAGCAGTTCTTC.

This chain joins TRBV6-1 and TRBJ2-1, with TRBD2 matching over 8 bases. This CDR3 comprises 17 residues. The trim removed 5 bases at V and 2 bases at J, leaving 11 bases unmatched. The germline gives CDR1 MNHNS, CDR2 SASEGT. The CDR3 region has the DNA TGTGCCAGCAGTAAAGGTATCGGGGGGGCAACCTACAATGAGCAGTTCTTC. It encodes CASSKGIGGATYNEQFF.

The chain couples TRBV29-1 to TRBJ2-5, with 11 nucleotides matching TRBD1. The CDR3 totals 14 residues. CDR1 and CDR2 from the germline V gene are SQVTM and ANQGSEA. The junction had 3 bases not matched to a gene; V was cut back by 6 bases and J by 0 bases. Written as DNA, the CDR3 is TGCAGCGTGCGGGACAGGGGGTACCAAGAGACCCAGTACTTC. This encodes CSVRDRGYQETQYF.

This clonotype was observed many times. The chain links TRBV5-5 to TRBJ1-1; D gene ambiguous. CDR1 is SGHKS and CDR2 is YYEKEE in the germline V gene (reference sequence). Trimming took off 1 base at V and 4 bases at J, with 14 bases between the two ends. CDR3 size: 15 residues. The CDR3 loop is CASSLIGLTSTEAFF. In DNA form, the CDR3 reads TGTGCCAGCAGCTTGATTGGATTGACATCCACTGAAGCTTTCTTT. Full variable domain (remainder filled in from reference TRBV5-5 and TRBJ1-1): DAGVTQSPTHLIKTRGQQVTLRCSPISGHKSVSWYQQVLGQGPQFIFQYYEKEERGRGNFPDRFSARQFPNYSSELNVNALLLGDSALYLCASSLIGLTSTEAFFGQGTRLTVV.

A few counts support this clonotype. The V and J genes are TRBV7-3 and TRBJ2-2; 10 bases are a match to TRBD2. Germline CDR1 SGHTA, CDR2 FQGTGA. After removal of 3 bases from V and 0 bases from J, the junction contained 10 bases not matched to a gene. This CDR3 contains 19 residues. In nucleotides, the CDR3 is TGTGCCAGCAGCTTGGTAGCGGGGGGAGCATATGCGAACACCGGGGAGCTGTTTTTT. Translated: CASSLVAGGAYANTGELFF.

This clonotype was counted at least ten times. For the CDR3, the DNA is TGTGCCAGCGAGTCTACGGTCTGGAGCTCCTACGAGCAGTACTTC. Residues: CASESTVWSSYEQYF. The chain is built from TRBV6-1 and TRBJ2-7; D is ambiguous. V was shortened by 8 bases and J by 0 bases, with 17 bases between the two germline ends. CDR1 is MNHNS and CDR2 is SASEGT in the germline V gene. This CDR3 has 15 residues.